This entry lists 6 T cell receptor beta chains sequenced from one sample in a study of T-cell reconstitution after alpha-beta-depleted transplantation in children listed by TCRdb under 2016. The investigation overall reported the following: The apparently early alphabetaT-cell count recovery about two months after transplant was reportedly dependent on only several hundred rapidly expanded clones derived from non-depleted graft cells.

Preparation of the library involved PCR. TCRdb shows the sequencer as Illumina HiSeq 2500. TCR libraries were prepared with molecular barcoding, using unique molecular identifiers to normalize TCRbeta repertoire quantification. TCRdb's own reprocessing of the public reads used fastp at Q25 and MiXCR and kept productive beta chains. For every CDR3 protein sequence, its rows merge into one entry that carries the most common genes and DNA. A total of roughly 30,000 distinct CDR3 sequences appear in this sample, more than 6% of them only once. Around 30% of the sample is taken by the ten largest. Explained via the paper, the time point label denotes: day 60 (about 2 months) after transplantation. Sample treatment or condition, as interpreted from the label and publication: allogeneic hematopoietic cell transplantation with graft depleted of TCRalphabeta T cells and CD19 B cells. Their target antigens are unknown.

Sequenced here: peripheral blood, sampled 60 days after TCRalphabeta/CD19-depleted stem cell transplant. These receptors all come from a child younger than two who had a stem cell transplant for acute myeloid leukemia, so the T cells may come from the graft donor.

This clonotype was seen at least ten times. The V and J genes are TRBV29-1 and TRBJ1-1; D might be TRBD1 (6 bases). CDR3 length: 12 amino acids. CDR1 and CDR2 from the germline V gene are SQVTM and ANQGSEA. CDR3 region: CTAQRGDPEAFF. The CDR3 DNA follows: TGCACCGCGCAGAGGGGGGACCCTGAAGCTTTCTTT.

This clonotype showed up many times. The chain carries TRBV12-3 or TRBV12-4 and TRBJ2-2; possibly TRBD1 for D (6 bases). This CDR3 region has 15 residues. V was shortened by 8 bases and J by 5 bases, with 18 bases between the two germline ends. CDR3 DNA sequence: TGTGCCAGCGATCCACCCAGGGGTCCTACCGGGGAGCTGTTTTTT. It is translated as CASDPPRGPTGELFF.

V and J are TRBV6-1 and TRBJ1-3, with D maybe TRBD1 (5 bases). The germline gives CDR1 MNHNS, CDR2 SASEGT. Trimming removed 6 bases at V and 4 bases at J, with 16 bases between. The CDR3 extends over 15 amino acids. The DNA for the CDR3 is TGTGCCAGCAGAGAGCCGGGACCTGGAGGAAACACCATATATTTT. This codes for CASREPGPGGNTIYF.

The CDR3 reads CAISPGFHCCYTF. The CDR3 region has the DNA TGTGCCATCAGCCCCGGGTTTCACTGCTGCTACACCTTC. The chain couples TRBV28 to TRBJ1-2, with D uncertain. Trimming left V 10 bases short and J 9 bases short, with 21 bases between. CDR3 length equals 13 residues. Germline V lookup: CDR1 MDHEN, CDR2 SYDVKM.

This clonotype was seen repeatedly, ten times or more. This sequence joins TRBV5-1 and TRBJ2-7; D gene unclear. The CDR3 contains 13 residues. From germline, CDR1 is SGHRS and CDR2 YFSETQ. V was clipped by 0 bases and J by 4 bases, with 8 bases between them. The CDR3 region has the DNA TGCGCCAGCAGCTTGGGACTGAAATACGAGCAGTACTTC. This gives the protein CASSLGLKYEQYF.

This clonotype was counted at least ten times. The chain is built from TRBV5-6 and TRBJ1-2; maybe TRBD1 (5 bases). Germline CDR1 and CDR2: SGHDT and YYEEEE. V was trimmed by 4 bases and J by 4 bases, leaving 14 bases between them. CDR3 length: 14 amino acids. This CDR3 is CASSSWTGGYGYTF. The CDR3 bases are TGTGCCAGCAGCAGCTGGACGGGGGGCTATGGCTACACCTTC.